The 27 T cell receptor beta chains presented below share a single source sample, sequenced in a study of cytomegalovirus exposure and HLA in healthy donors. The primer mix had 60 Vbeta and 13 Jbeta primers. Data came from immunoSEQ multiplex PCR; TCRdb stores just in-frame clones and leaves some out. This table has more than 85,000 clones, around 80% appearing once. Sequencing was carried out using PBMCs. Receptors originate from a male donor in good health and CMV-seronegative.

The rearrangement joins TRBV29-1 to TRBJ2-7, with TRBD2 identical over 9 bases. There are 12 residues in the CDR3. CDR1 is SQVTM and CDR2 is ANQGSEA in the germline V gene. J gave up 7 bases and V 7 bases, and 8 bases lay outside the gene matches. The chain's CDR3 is CSATSGSGEQYF. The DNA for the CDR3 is TGCAGCGCGACTAGCGGCTCGGGGGAGCAGTACTTC.

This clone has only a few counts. DNA for the CDR3: TGTGCCATCGGGACAGGCTTCTCGAACACTGAAGCTTTCTTT. This translates into CAIGTGFSNTEAFF. J is TRBJ1-1 and V is TRBV28, with TRBD1 matching 8 bases. The CDR3 has 14 amino acids. Germline-derived CDR1 and CDR2 are MDHEN and SYDVKM. Trimming took 10 bases from V and 1 from J; bases not matched to a gene: 8.

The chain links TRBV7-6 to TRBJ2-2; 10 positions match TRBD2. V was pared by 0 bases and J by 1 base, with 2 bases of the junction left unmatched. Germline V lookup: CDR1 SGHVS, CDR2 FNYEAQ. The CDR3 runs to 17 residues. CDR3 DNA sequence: TGTGCCAGCAGCTTAGCGGTAGCGGGAGGGAACACCGGGGAGCTGTTTTTT. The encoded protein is CASSLAVAGGNTGELFF.

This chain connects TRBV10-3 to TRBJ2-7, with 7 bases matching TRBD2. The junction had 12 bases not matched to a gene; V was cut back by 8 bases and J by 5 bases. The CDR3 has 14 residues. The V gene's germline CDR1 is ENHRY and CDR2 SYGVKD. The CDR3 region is CAIGDFRSGDEQYF. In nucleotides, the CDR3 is TGTGCCATCGGGGACTTTCGGAGCGGGGACGAGCAGTACTTC.

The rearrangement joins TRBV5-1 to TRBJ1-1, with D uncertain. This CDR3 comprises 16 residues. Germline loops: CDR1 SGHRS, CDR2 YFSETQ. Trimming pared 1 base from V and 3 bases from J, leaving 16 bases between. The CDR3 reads CASSLYTTRGYTEAFF. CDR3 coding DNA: TGCGCCAGCAGCTTGTATACGACTCGGGGATACACTGAAGCTTTCTTT.

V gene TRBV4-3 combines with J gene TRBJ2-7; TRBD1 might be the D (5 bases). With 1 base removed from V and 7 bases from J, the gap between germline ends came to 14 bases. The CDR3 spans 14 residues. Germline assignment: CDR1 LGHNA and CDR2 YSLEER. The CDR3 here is CASSQGQSLGEQYF. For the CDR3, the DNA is TGCGCCAGCAGCCAAGGACAGAGTTTGGGGGAGCAGTACTTC.

The DNA of the CDR3 is TGTGCCTGGAGTCGGGGACAGGGGACAGATACGCAGTATTTT. The encoded protein is CAWSRGQGTDTQYF. This chain connects TRBV30 to TRBJ2-3, with 10 positions matching TRBD1. Germline V gene sequence: CDR1 GTSNPN, CDR2 SVGIG (reference sequence). Unmatched junction bases numbered 2, after V lost 2 bases and J lost 3 bases. The CDR3 runs to 14 residues.

Written as DNA, the CDR3 is TGTGCCAGCGGGAGGGCCTACAATGAGCAGTTCTTC. The encoded protein is CASGRAYNEQFF. V and J are TRBV27 and TRBJ2-1; the match to TRBD2 covers 7 bases. CDR1 is MNHEY and CDR2 is SMNVEV in the germline V gene (reference sequence). This CDR3 contains 12 residues. V gave up 8 bases and J gave up 2 bases; unmatched junction bases: 0.

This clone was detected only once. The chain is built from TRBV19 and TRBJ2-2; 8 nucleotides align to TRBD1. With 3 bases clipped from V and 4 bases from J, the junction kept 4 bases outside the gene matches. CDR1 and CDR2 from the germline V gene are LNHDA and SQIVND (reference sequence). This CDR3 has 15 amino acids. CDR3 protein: CASSIVGQGTGELFF. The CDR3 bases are TGTGCCAGTAGTATTGTAGGACAGGGCACCGGGGAGCTGTTTTTT.

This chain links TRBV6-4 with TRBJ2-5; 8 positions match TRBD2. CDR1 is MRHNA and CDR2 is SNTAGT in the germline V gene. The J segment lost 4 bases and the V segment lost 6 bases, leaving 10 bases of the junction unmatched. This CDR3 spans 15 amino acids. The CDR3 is CASSRIAGTAETQYF. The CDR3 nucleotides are TGTGCCAGCAGCCGGATAGCGGGAACGGCAGAGACCCAGTACTTC.

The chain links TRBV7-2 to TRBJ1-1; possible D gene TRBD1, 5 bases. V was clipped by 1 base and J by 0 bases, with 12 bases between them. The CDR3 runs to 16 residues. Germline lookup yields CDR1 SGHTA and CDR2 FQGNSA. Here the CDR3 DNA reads TGTGCCAGCAGCTTAGAAGGCGGGGGAGTGAACACTGAAGCTTTCTTT. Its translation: CASSLEGGGVNTEAFF.

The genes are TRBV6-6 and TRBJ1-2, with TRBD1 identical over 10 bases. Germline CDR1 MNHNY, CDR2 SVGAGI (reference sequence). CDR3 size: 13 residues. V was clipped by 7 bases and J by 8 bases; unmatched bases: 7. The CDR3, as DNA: TGTGCCAGCACTCCCGGGACAGGGGAGGGCTACACCTTC. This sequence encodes CASTPGTGEGYTF.

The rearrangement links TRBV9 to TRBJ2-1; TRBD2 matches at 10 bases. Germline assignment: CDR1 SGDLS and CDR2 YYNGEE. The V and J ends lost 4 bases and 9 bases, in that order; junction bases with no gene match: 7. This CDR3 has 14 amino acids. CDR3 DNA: TGTGCCAGCAGCTTCCGGACTAGCGGTGGTGAGCAGTTCTTC. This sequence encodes CASSFRTSGGEQFF. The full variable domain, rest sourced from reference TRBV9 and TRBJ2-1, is DSGVTQTPKHLITATGQRVTLRCSPRSGDLSVYWYQQSLDQGLQFLIQYYNGEERAKGNILERFSAQQFPDLHSELNLSSLELGDSALYFCASSFRTSGGEQFFGPGTRLTVL.

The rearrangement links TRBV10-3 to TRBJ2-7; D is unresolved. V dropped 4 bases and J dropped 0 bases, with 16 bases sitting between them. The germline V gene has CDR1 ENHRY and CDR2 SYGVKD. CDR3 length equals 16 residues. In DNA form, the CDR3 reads TGTGCCATCAGTGGGCAGGCGCTCCAGATCTCCTACGAGCAGTACTTC. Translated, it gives CAISGQALQISYEQYF.

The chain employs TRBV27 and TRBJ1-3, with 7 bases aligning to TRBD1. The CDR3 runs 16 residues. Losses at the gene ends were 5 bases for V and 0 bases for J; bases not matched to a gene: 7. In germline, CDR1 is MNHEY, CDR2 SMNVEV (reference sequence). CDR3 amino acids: CASSPEGTASGNTIYF. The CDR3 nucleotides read TGTGCCAGCAGTCCAGAAGGGACAGCCTCTGGAAACACCATATATTTT.

This CDR3 is CASSDSKTSGSYNEQFF. The CDR3 DNA reads TGTGCCAGCAGTGATTCGAAGACTAGCGGGTCGTACAATGAGCAGTTCTTC. V usage is TRBV5-4 and J usage is TRBJ2-1; 10 bases are a match to TRBD2. This CDR3 contains 17 residues. Germline trimming cut 5 bases from V and 4 bases from J; bases unmatched to any gene: 12. Germline V gene lookup returns CDR1 SGHNT and CDR2 YYREEE (reference sequence).

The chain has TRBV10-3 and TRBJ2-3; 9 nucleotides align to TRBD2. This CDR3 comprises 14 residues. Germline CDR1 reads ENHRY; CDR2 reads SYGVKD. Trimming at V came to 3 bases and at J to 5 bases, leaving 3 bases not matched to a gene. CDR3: CAISDVAGVDTQYF. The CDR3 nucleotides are TGTGCCATCAGTGACGTAGCGGGAGTAGATACGCAGTATTTT.

CDR3 sequence reads: CASSPRDREGYTF. The CDR3 DNA sequence: TGTGCCAGCAGCCCCCGGGACAGGGAGGGCTACACCTTC. The chain carries TRBV7-2 and TRBJ1-2; 9 bases are a match to TRBD1. Germline CDR1 SGHTA, CDR2 FQGNSA. This CDR3 has 13 residues. V shed 5 bases, J shed 8 bases, and the junction held 6 bases outside the gene matches.

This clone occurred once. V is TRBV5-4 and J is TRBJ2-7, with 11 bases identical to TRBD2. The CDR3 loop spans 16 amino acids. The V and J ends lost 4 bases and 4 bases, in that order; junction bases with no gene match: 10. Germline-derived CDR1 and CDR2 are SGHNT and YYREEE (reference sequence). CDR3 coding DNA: TGTGCCAGCAGCCGCGGTGGGGGACTAGCGGATTACGAGCAGTACTTC. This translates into CASSRGGGLADYEQYF.

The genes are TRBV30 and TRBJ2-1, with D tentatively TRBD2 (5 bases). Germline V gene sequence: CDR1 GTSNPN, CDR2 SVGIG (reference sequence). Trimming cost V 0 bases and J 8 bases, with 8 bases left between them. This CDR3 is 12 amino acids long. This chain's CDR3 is CAWSVGRDEQFF. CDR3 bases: TGTGCCTGGAGTGTCGGGCGGGATGAGCAGTTCTTC. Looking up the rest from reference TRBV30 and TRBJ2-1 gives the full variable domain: SQTIHQWPATLVQPVGSPLSLECTVEGTSNPNLYWYRQAAGRGLQLLFYSVGIGQISSEVPQNLSASRPQDRQFILSSKKLLLSDSGFYLCAWSVGRDEQFFGPGTRLTVL.

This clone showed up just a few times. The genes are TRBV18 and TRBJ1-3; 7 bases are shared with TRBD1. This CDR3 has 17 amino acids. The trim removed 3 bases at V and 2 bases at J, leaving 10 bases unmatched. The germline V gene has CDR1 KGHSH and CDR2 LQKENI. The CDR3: CASSPVIGTDAGNTIYF. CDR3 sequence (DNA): TGTGCCAGCTCACCCGTCATAGGGACAGATGCTGGAAACACCATATATTTT.

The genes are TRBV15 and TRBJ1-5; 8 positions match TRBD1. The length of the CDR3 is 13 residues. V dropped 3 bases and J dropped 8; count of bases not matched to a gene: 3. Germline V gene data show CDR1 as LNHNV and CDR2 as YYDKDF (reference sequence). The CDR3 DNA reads TGTGCCACCAGCAGGGACAGGGACGAGCCCCAGCATTTT. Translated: CATSRDRDEPQHF.

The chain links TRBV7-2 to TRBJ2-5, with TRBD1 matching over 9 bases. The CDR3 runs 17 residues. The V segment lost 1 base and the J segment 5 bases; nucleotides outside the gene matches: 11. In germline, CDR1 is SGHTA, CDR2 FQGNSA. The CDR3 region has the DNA TGTGCCAGCAGCTTAGTCTTTTTGGGACAGGGACAGGAGACCCAGTACTTC. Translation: CASSLVFLGQGQETQYF.

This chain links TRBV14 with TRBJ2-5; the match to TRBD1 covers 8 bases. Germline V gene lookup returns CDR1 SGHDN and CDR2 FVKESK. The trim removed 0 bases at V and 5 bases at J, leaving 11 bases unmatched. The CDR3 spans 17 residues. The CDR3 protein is CASSQDLQGAVRETQYF. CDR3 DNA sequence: TGTGCCAGCAGCCAAGATCTTCAGGGGGCGGTCCGCGAGACCCAGTACTTC.

This CDR3 is CASSPRGSGETQYF. The CDR3 DNA sequence: TGCGCCAGCAGCCCCCGCGGGAGTGGGGAGACCCAGTACTTC. V gene TRBV5-1 combines with J gene TRBJ2-5; 7 positions match TRBD2. With 4 bases clipped from V and 5 bases from J, the junction kept 8 bases outside the gene matches. The germline V gene has CDR1 SGHRS and CDR2 YFSETQ. The CDR3 covers 14 residues. The variable domain in full, with the rest retrieved from reference TRBV5-1 and TRBJ2-5, is KAGVTQTPRYLIKTRGQQVTLSCSPISGHRSVSWYQQTPGQGLQFLFEYFSETQRNKGNFPGRFSGRQFSNSRSEMNVSTLELGDSALYLCASSPRGSGETQYFGPGTRLLVL.

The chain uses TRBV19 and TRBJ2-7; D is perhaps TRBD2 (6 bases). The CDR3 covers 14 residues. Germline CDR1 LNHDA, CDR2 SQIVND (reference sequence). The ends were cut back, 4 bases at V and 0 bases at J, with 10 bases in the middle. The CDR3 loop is CASSSTLASYEQYF. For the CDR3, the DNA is TGTGCCAGTAGTAGCACACTAGCCTCCTACGAGCAGTACTTC.

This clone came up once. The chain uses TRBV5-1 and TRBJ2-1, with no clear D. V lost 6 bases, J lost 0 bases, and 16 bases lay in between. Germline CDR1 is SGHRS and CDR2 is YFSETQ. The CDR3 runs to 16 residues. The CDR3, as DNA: TGCGCCAGCACCCAGGATATAGTAAGCTCCTACAATGAGCAGTTCTTC. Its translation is CASTQDIVSSYNEQFF.